A single TCR beta chain is shown here with its context. Its antigen is unidentified. Trimming left V 4 bases short and J 1 base short, with 11 bases between. This CDR3 has 14 residues. Germline loops: CDR1 SGHRS, CDR2 YFSETQ. This sample was included in a study of CD4 T cells in relation to SARS-CoV-2 and coronaviruses. CD4+ T cells from unexposed donors were obtained before the COVID-19 pandemic (2011-2018). CD4+ T cells were isolated from the cells after more than 8 days of culture. Unexposed-donor CD4+ T cells were probed with SARS-CoV-2 S/N and four cold-coronavirus spikes, cells permitting. Clones were sequenced by immunoSEQ multiplex PCR, and TCRdb holds only the in-frame ones, with some missing. The data show about 15,000 clones, about 73% seen once.

Sequenced material: CD4+ T cells from PBMCs, cultured in vitro. This clonotype was obtained from a human donor in good health. The V gene is TRBV5-1, the J gene TRBJ1-1; D remains unclear. The DNA for the CDR3 is TGCGCCAGCAGCCCCGGGCCTTCGAACACTGAAGCTTTCTTT. Translating it yields CASSPGPSNTEAFF.